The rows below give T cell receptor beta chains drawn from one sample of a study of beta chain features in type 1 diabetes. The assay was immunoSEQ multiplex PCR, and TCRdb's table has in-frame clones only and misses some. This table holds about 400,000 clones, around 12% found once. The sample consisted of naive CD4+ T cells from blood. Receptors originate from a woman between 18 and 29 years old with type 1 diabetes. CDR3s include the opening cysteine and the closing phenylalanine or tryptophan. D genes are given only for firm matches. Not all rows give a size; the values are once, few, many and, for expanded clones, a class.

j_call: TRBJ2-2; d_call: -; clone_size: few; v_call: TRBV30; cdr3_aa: CAWGGGELFF; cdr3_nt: TGTGCCTGGGGAGGCGGGGAGCTGTTTTTT
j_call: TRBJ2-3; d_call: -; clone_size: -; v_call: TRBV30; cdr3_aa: CAWSKRITDTQYF; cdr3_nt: TGTGCCTGGAGTAAGCGGATCACAGATACGCAGTATTTT
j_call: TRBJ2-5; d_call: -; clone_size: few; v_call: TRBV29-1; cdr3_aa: CSVEHRGSQETQYF; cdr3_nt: TGCAGCGTTGAACATAGGGGTTCACAAGAGACCCAGTACTTC
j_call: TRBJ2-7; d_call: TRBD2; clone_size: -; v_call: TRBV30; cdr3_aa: CAWSVASGTGEQYF; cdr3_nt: TGTGCCTGGAGTGTGGCTAGCGGGACGGGCGAGCAGTACTTC
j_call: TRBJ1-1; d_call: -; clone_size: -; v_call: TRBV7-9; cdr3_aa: CASSLVENTEAFF; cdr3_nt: TGTGCCAGCAGCTTAGTAGAGAACACTGAAGCTTTCTTT
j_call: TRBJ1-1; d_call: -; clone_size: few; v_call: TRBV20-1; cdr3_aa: CSAAPRAEAFF; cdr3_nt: TGCAGTGCTGCCCCCCGGGCTGAAGCTTTCTTT
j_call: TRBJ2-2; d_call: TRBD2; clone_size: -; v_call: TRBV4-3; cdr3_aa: CASRGLAGTGELFF; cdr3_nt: TGCGCCAGCAGGGGACTAGCGGGAACCGGGGAGCTGTTTTTT
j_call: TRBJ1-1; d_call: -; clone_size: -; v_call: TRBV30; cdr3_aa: CAWSSVTEAFF; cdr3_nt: TGTGCCTGGAGTTCCGTCACTGAAGCTTTCTTT
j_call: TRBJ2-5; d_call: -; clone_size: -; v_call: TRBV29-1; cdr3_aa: CRPRTVQGREVGTQYF; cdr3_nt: TGCAGACCTCGTACCGTGCAGGGTCGTGAGGTTGGGACCCAGTACTTC
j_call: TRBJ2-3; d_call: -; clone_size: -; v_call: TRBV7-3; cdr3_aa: CASSLQGSDTQYF; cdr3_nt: TGTGCCAGCAGCTTACAGGGGTCAGATACGCAGTATTTT
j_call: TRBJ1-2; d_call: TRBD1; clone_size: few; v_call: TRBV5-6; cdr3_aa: CASSLVVGGGGYTF; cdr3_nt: TGTGCCAGCAGCTTGGTAGTAGGGGGCGGTGGCTACACCTTC
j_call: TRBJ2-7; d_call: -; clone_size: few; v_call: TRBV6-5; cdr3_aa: CASKAVHEQYF; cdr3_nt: TGTGCCAGCAAGGCGGTCCACGAGCAGTACTTC
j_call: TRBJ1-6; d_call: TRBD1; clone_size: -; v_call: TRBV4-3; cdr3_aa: CASSQNRGLGPLHF; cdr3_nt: TGCGCCAGCAGCCAAAACAGGGGGTTGGGACCCCTCCACTTT
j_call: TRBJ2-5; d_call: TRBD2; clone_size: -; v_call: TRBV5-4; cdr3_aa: CASSSPAGKETQYF; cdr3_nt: TGTGCCAGCAGCTCCCCAGCGGGGAAGGAGACCCAGTACTTC
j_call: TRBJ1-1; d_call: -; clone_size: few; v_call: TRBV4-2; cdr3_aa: CASSPGHGAGIGTEAFF; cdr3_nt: TGTGCCAGCAGCCCCGGCCATGGCGCAGGGATAGGGACTGAAGCTTTCTTT
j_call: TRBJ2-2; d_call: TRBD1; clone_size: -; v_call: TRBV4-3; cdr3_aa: CASSQAGTANTGELFF; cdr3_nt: TGCGCCAGCAGCCAGGCCGGGACAGCGAACACCGGGGAGCTGTTTTTT
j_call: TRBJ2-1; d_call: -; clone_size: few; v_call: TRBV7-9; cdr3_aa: CASSPAGTPYNEQFF; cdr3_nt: TGTGCCAGCAGCCCCGCCGGGACTCCGTACAATGAGCAGTTCTTC
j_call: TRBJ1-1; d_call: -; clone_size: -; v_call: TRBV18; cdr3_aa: CASSPDSWNTEAFF; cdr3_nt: TGTGCCAGCTCACCGGACAGTTGGAACACTGAAGCTTTCTTT
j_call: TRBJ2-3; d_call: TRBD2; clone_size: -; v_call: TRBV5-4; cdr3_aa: CASSLGSGSGGRTDTQYF; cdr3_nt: TGTGCCAGCAGCTTGGGGTCGGGTAGCGGGGGCCGCACAGATACGCAGTATTTT
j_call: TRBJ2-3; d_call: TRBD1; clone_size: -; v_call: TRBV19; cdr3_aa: CASSIGTGLTDTQYF; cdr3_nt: TGTGCCAGTAGTATTGGGACAGGGCTCACAGATACGCAGTATTTT
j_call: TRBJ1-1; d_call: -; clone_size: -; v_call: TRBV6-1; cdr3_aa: CASSEQGNTEAFF; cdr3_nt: TGTGCCAGCAGTGAACAGGGGAACACTGAAGCTTTCTTT
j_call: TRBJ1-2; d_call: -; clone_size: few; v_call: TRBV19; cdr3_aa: CASSIRQLSDNYGYTF; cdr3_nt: TGTGCCAGTAGTATCCGACAGCTCAGTGATAACTATGGCTACACCTTC
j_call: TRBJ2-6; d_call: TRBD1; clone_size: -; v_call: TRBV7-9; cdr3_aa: CASTRPGTGTGANVLTF; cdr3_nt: TGTGCCAGCACCCGTCCCGGGACAGGGACTGGGGCCAACGTCCTGACTTTC
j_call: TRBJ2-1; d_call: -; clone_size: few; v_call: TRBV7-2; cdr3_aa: CASSSRVDNEQFF; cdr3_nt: TGTGCCAGCAGCTCTCGGGTAGACAATGAGCAGTTCTTC
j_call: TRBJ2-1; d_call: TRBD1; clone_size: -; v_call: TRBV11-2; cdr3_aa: CASSLYIDRVNNEQFF; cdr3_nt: TGTGCCAGCAGCTTATACATCGACAGGGTCAATAATGAGCAGTTCTTC
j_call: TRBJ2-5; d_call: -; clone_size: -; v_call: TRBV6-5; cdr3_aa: CASSYSGLETQYF; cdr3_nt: TGTGCCAGCAGTTATAGCGGACTGGAGACCCAGTACTTC
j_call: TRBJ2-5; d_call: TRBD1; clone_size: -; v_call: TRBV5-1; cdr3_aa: CASSPQGQKQETQYF; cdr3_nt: TGCGCCAGCAGCCCTCAGGGACAGAAACAAGAGACCCAGTACTTC
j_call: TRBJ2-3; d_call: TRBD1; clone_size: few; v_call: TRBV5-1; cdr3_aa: CASSPDRFTDTQYF; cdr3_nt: TGCGCCAGCAGCCCGGACAGGTTCACAGATACGCAGTATTTT
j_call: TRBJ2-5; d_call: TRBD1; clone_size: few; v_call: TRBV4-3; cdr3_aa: CASSQGDRDLRETQYF; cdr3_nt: TGCGCCAGCAGCCAAGGGGACAGGGACTTACGGGAGACCCAGTACTTC
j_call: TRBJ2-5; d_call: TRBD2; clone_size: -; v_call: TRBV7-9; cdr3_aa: CASSLAGGAETQYF; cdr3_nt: TGTGCCAGCAGCTTAGCGGGAGGGGCTGAGACCCAGTACTTC
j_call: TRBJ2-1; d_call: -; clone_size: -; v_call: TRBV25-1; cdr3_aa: CASSEGIAGAGYNEQFF; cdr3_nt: TGTGCCAGCAGTGAAGGGATTGCAGGGGCCGGCTACAATGAGCAGTTCTTC
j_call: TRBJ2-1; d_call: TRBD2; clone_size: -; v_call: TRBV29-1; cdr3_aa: CSESGTSSYNEQFF; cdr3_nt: TGCAGCGAAAGCGGGACTAGCTCCTACAATGAGCAGTTCTTC
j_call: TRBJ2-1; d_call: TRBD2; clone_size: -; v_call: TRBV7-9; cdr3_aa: CASSVTSGSFSDNEQFF; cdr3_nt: TGTGCCAGCAGCGTGACTAGCGGGAGCTTTTCGGACAATGAGCAGTTCTTC
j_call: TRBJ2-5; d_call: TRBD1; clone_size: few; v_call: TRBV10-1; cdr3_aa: CASSWDREGTQYF; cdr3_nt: TGCGCCAGCAGCTGGGACAGGGAGGGGACCCAGTACTTC
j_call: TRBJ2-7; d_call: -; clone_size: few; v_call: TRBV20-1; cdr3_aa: CSATGAYEQYF; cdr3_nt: TGCAGTGCTACAGGCGCCTACGAGCAGTACTTC
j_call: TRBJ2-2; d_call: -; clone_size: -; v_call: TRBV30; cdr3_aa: CAWIQNSNTGELFF; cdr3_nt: TGTGCCTGGATCCAAAACAGTAACACCGGGGAGCTGTTTTTT
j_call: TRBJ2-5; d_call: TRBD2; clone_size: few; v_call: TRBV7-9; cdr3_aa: CASGEGLAGFETQYF; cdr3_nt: TGTGCCAGCGGGGAGGGACTAGCGGGATTCGAGACCCAGTACTTC
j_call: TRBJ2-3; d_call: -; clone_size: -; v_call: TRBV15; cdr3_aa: CATSREGLRTDTQYF; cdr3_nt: TGTGCCACCAGCAGAGAAGGACTCCGCACAGATACGCAGTATTTT
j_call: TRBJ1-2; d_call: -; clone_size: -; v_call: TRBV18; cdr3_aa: CASSPRLDSPRGGYTF; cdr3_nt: TGTGCCAGCTCACCCAGATTGGACAGCCCACGAGGTGGCTACACCTTC
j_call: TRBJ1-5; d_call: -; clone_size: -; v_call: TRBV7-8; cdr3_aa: CASSRREGNQPQHF; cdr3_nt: TGTGCCAGCAGCCGACGGGAGGGCAATCAGCCCCAGCATTTT
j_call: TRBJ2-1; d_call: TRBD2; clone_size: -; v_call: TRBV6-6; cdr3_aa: CASRGLAGVYDEQFF; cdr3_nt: TGTGCCAGCAGGGGACTAGCGGGAGTGTACGATGAGCAGTTCTTC
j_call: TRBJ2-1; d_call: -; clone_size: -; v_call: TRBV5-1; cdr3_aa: CASRSPTSNEQFF; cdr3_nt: TGCGCCAGCAGAAGCCCGACTAGCAATGAGCAGTTCTTC
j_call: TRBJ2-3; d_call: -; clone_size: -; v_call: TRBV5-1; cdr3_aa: CASSLGLVTDTQYF; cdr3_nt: TGCGCCAGCAGCTTGGGGCTAGTCACAGATACGCAGTATTTT
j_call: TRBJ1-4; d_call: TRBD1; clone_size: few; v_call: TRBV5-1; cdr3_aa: CASSLRQGTTNEKLFF; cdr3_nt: TGCGCCAGCAGCTTACGACAGGGAACAACTAATGAAAAACTGTTTTTT
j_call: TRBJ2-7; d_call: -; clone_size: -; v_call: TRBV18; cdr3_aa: CASSAEAGPYEQYF; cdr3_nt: TGTGCCAGCTCCGCCGAGGCGGGGCCTTACGAGCAGTACTTC
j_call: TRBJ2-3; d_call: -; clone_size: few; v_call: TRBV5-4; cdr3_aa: CASSVRGPLDTQYF; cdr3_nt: TGTGCCAGCAGCGTGCGAGGGCCGCTTGATACGCAGTATTTT
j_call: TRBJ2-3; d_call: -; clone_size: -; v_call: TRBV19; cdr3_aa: CASIQGGSDTQYF; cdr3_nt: TGTGCCAGTATACAGGGAGGGTCAGATACGCAGTATTTT
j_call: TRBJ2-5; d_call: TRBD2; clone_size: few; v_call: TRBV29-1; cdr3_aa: CSVEGGTSGRVKETQYF; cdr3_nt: TGCAGCGTTGAAGGGGGGACTAGCGGGAGGGTCAAAGAGACCCAGTACTTC
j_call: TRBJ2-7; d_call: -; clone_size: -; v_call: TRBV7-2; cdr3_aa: CASSLSGGTYEQYF; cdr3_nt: TGTGCCAGCAGTCTGTCAGGGGGGACCTACGAGCAGTACTTC
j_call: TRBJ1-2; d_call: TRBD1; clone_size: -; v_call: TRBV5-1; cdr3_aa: CASSPGQGSYGYTF; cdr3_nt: TGCGCCAGCAGCCCCGGACAGGGGAGCTATGGCTACACCTTC
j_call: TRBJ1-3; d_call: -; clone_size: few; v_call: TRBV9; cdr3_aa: CASSPDGGKDTIYF; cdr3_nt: TGTGCCAGCAGCCCGGACGGAGGGAAGGACACCATATATTTT
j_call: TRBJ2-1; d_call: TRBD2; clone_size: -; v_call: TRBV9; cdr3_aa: CASSSPAGGRSYNEQFF; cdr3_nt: TGTGCCAGCAGCTCCCCCGCCGGGGGGAGGTCCTACAATGAGCAGTTCTTC
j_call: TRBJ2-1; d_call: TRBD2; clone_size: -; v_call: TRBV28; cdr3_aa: CASSLFAAGETYNEQFF; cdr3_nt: TGTGCCAGCAGTTTGTTTGCAGCGGGAGAAACCTACAATGAGCAGTTCTTC
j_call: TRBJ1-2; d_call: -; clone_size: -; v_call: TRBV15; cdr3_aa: CATSRDTNYGYTF; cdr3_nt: TGTGCCACCAGCAGAGACACAAACTATGGCTACACCTTC
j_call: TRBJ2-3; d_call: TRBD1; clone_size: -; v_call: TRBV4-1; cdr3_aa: CASTDRGLSTDTQYF; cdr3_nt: TGCGCCAGCACCGACAGGGGACTCAGCACAGATACGCAGTATTTT
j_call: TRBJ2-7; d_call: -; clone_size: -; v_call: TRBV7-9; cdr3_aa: CASSPLLHRNSYEQYF; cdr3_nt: TGTGCCAGCAGCCCCTTACTCCACAGGAACTCCTACGAGCAGTACTTC
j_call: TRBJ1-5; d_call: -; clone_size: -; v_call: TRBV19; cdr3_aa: CASTLRGDLSNQPQHF; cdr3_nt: TGTGCCAGTACCTTAAGAGGAGATCTCAGCAATCAGCCCCAGCATTTT
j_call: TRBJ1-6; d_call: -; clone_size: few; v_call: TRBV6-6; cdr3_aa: CASSYSNVRVGSPLHF; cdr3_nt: TGTGCCAGCAGTTACTCGAATGTCAGGGTGGGTTCACCCCTCCACTTT
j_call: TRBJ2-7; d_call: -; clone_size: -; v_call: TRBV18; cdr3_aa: CASSPKTDRYEQYF; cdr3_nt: TGTGCCAGCTCACCGAAGACAGACCGCTACGAGCAGTACTTC